The 19 T cell receptor beta chains below all came from one sample that was sequenced in a study of immune characterization of retroperitoneal liposarcoma (dated 2019 in TCRdb). Receptor amplification or capture employed PCR. For sequencing, a NextSeq 500 was employed. The public reads were run again by TCRdb, first through fastp at Q25 and then through MiXCR, and only productive beta chains were kept. A single entry per CDR3 protein holds the most common genes and DNA from its merged rows. The sample table shows 10,000 to 15,000 distinct CDR3 sequences, and about 45% are seen once. The ten largest clones represent approximately 13% of the sample. The sample was tumor tissue. The source is a female donor with retroperitoneal liposarcoma.

The chain carries TRBV11-3 and TRBJ2-1; TRBD2 matches 7 bases. CDR3 length equals 14 residues. Germline CDR1 is SGHNT and CDR2 is YENEEA. The V and J ends lost 4 bases and 5 bases, in that order; junction bases with no gene match: 5. CDR3 in DNA: TGTGCCAGCAGCTATAGCGGGCTTAACAATGAGCAGTTCTTC. It codes for CASSYSGLNNEQFF.

This clonotype was detected only a few times. This chain connects TRBV6-6 to TRBJ2-3; D is possibly TRBD2 (6 bases). V was cut by 2 bases and J by 4 bases, with 13 bases left in between. CDR1 and CDR2 (germline): MNHNY, SVGAGI (reference sequence). The CDR3 spans 15 residues. CDR3 protein: CASSYGTPGADTQYF. The CDR3 DNA is TGTGCCAGCAGTTACGGGACTCCGGGGGCAGATACGCAGTATTTT.

The chain combines TRBV6-5 with TRBJ1-3; D is uncertain. The germline CDR1 and CDR2 sequences are MNHEY and SVGAGI. This CDR3 comprises 14 residues. Trimming took off 8 bases at V and 0 bases at J, with 11 bases between the two ends. The CDR3 coding sequence is TGTGCCAGCGCTACGACGGTCTCTGGAAACACCATATATTTT. Translating gives CASATTVSGNTIYF.

Many counts were recorded for this clonotype. The chain uses TRBV6-1 and TRBJ2-2, with 8 bases identical to TRBD2. This CDR3 spans 15 amino acids. Germline values: CDR1 MNHNS, CDR2 SASEGT. Trimming removed 4 bases from V and 4 bases from J; junction bases left unmatched: 5. The CDR3 DNA follows: TGTGCCAGCAGTGCCCGGGGGGGCGGCACCGGGGAGCTGTTTTTT. Translated, it gives CASSARGGGTGELFF.

This clonotype was seen only a few times. In DNA form, the CDR3 reads TGTGCCAGCAGCTTAGTCCCGGACGAGCAGTTCTTC. Amino acids: CASSLVPDEQFF. The chain is built from TRBV11-3 and TRBJ2-1; D is uncertain. Germline V gene lookup returns CDR1 SGHNT and CDR2 YENEEA. The CDR3 contains 12 residues. V lost 1 base to trimming and J lost 10 bases, with 8 bases between them.

This clonotype showed up just once. The CDR3 here is CASKKRADNEQYF. In DNA, the CDR3 is TGTGCCAGCAAAAAGCGGGCGGACAATGAGCAGTACTTC. The gene calls are TRBV7-2 and TRBJ2-5; D perhaps matches TRBD2 (6 bases). The V end was cut by 7 bases, the J end by 11 bases, with 20 bases between. There are 13 residues in the CDR3. Per germline, CDR1 SGHTA and CDR2 FQGNSA.

This clonotype was counted a few times. The rearrangement uses TRBV6-1 and TRBJ2-1; 8 nucleotides agree with TRBD2. The J call may be faulty, since TRBJ2-7 better matches the DNA end. This CDR3 has 16 amino acids. The germline V gene has CDR1 MNHNS and CDR2 SASEGT. The CDR3 region is CASSEKIREGGNEQYF. The CDR3, as DNA: TGTGCCAGCAGTGAAAAAATCCGGGAGGGGGGCAATGAGCAGTACTTC.

This chain connects TRBV6-1 to TRBJ2-1; the match to TRBD2 covers 9 bases. The ends lost 2 bases at V and 9 bases at J; junction bases unmatched: 8. This CDR3 has 15 residues. The germline gives CDR1 MNHNS, CDR2 SASEGT. The DNA of the CDR3 is TGTGCCAGCAGTGAACTGGGACTAGCAATGGGTGAGCAGTTCTTC. Amino acids: CASSELGLAMGEQFF.

The chain combines TRBV6-1 with TRBJ1-1; D is possibly TRBD1 (6 bases). The V gene's germline CDR1 is MNHNS and CDR2 SASEGT. V was cut by 6 bases and J by 4 bases, with 18 bases left in between. CDR3 length: 15 residues. CDR3 sequence: CASSTEGGASTEAFF. The CDR3 region has the DNA TGTGCCAGCAGCACCGAGGGGGGAGCGAGCACTGAAGCTTTCTTT.

The rearrangement links TRBV6-1 to TRBJ1-5; TRBD1 matches 7 bases. Germline V gene sequence: CDR1 MNHNS, CDR2 SASEGT. This CDR3 is 18 amino acids long. The V segment lost 2 bases and the J segment 0 bases; nucleotides outside the gene matches: 10. The chain's CDR3 is CASSERGGQPYSNQPQHF. The CDR3 DNA reads TGTGCCAGCAGTGAAAGAGGGGGACAGCCTTATAGCAATCAGCCCCAGCATTTT.

The J gene is TRBJ2-1, the V gene TRBV7-2; D not certain. The CDR3 extends over 12 amino acids. V was pared by 7 bases and J by 8 bases, with 12 bases between. Per germline, CDR1 SGHTA and CDR2 FQGNSA. The CDR3 is CASTSGFDEQFF. CDR3 DNA sequence: TGTGCCAGCACCTCCGGCTTCGATGAGCAGTTCTTC. The full variable domain, in which reference TRBV7-2 and TRBJ2-1 provide the parts outside the CDR3, is GAGVSQSPSNKVTEKGKDVELRCDPISGHTALYWYRQSLGQGLEFLIYFQGNSAPDKSGLPSDRFSAERTGGSVSTLTIQRTQQEDSAVYLCASTSGFDEQFFGPGTRLTVL.

This clonotype qualifies as medium-sized (0.01 to 0.1%). The V call is TRBV6-1, the J call TRBJ2-1; D ambiguous. Germline V gives CDR1 MNHNS, CDR2 SASEGT. The CDR3 has 15 residues. V lost 4 bases to trimming and J lost 3 bases, with 13 bases between them. CDR3 in amino acids: CASSAYAVLYNEQFF. In DNA, the CDR3 is TGTGCCAGCAGTGCCTATGCGGTACTCTACAATGAGCAGTTCTTC.

This chain links TRBV7-6 with TRBJ2-1, with 8 bases matching TRBD2. Germline V CDR1 and CDR2: SGHVS, FNYEAQ. Trimming removed 3 bases from V and 9 bases from J; junction bases left unmatched: 10. The CDR3 spans 15 residues. CDR3: CASSLTGTRSSEQFF. CDR3 sequence (DNA): TGTGCCAGCAGCTTGACCGGGACTAGGAGTAGTGAGCAGTTCTTC. The full variable domain, completed using reference TRBV7-6 and TRBJ2-1, is GAGVSQSPRYKVTKRGQDVALRCDPISGHVSLYWYRQALGQGPEFLTYFNYEAQQDKSGLPNDRFSAERPEGSISTLTIQRTEQRDSAMYRCASSLTGTRSSEQFFGPGTRLTVL.

The chain combines TRBV10-1 with TRBJ2-2; D gene unclear. The germline V and J ends were trimmed by 8 bases and 0 bases, with 10 bases remaining between them. In germline, CDR1 is WNHNN, CDR2 SYGVQD (reference sequence). This CDR3 is built from 14 residues. The CDR3 DNA is TGCGCCAGCTCTGTCGGATCGAACACCGGGGAGCTGTTTTTT. As protein: CASSVGSNTGELFF.

The chain combines TRBV6-1 with TRBJ1-2; D uncertain. Germline-derived CDR1 and CDR2 are MNHNS and SASEGT. Trimming removed 7 bases at V and 0 bases at J, with 12 bases between. The length of the CDR3 is 14 residues. CDR3 amino acids: CASTKATANYGYTF. CDR3 in DNA: TGTGCCAGCACGAAAGCAACAGCTAACTATGGCTACACCTTC.

Judged by abundance, this clonotype is medium-sized. V usage is TRBV6-6 and J usage is TRBJ2-3; 8 bases align to TRBD2. CDR1 MNHNY and CDR2 SVGAGI come from the germline V gene (reference sequence). The CDR3 has 14 amino acids. The J segment lost 8 bases and the V segment lost 0 bases, leaving 4 bases of the junction unmatched. Here the CDR3 DNA reads TGTGCCAGCAGTTACTCGACCGGGACTAGTACGCAGTATTTT. This sequence encodes CASSYSTGTSTQYF.

The J gene is TRBJ2-1, the V gene TRBV6-1, with D tentatively TRBD1 or TRBD2 (6 bases each). V was cut by 6 bases and J by 10 bases, with 25 bases left in between. The CDR3 totals 16 residues. Looked up from germline, CDR1 is MNHNS and CDR2 is SASEGT. CDR3 sequence (DNA): TGTGCCAGCAGGGACTATAGCACGGGACACACCTACGAGCAGTTCTTC. It is translated as CASRDYSTGHTYEQFF.

This clonotype occurred a few times. V and J are TRBV7-6 and TRBJ2-3; 8 nucleotides match TRBD2. CDR3 length equals 17 residues. Per germline, CDR1 SGHVS and CDR2 FNYEAQ. V lost 1 base to trimming and J lost 0 bases; unmatched junction nucleotides: 6. The DNA for the CDR3 is TGTGCCAGCAGCTTAGTAGGCACTAGCGGAAGCACAGATACGCAGTATTTT. Amino acid sequence: CASSLVGTSGSTDTQYF.

The chain has TRBV6-6 and TRBJ1-1; D possibly corresponds to TRBD1 (6 bases). Germline lookup yields CDR1 MNHNY and CDR2 SVGAGI (reference sequence). Deletions cut 2 bases from V and 6 bases from J, with 10 bases between. CDR3 length equals 13 residues. In DNA, the CDR3 is TGTGCCAGCAGTTACGGCCAGGGGTCTGAAGCTTTCTTT. Its translation: CASSYGQGSEAFF.